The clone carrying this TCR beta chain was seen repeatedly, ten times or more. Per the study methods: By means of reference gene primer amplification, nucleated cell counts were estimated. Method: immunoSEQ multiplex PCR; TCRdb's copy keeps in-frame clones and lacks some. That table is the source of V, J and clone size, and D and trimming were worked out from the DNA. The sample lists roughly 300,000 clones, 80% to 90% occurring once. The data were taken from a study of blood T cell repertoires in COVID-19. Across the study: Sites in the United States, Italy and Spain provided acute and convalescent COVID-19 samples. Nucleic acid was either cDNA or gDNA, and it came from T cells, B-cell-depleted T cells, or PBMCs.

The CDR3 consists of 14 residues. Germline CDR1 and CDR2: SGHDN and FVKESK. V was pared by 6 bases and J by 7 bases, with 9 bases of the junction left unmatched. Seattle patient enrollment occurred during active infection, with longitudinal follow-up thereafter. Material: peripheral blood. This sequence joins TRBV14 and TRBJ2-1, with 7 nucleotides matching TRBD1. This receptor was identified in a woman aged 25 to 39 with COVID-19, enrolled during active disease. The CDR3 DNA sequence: TGTGCCAGCAGACTCACCGGGACAGAAAATGAGCAGTTCTTC. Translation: CASRLTGTENEQFF.